The TCR beta chain under discussion was sequenced for a study of blood T cell repertoires in COVID-19. Study at large: The United States, Italy and Spain were the sources of the acute and convalescent COVID-19 samples.

The V segment lost 9 bases and the J segment 4 bases; nucleotides outside the gene matches: 8. There are 14 residues in the CDR3. Germline lookup yields CDR1 LNHDA and CDR2 SQIVND (reference sequence). TCRdb keeps only in-frame clones here, not all; method: immunoSEQ multiplex PCR. The sample carries about 22,000 clones, 89% recorded once. Sequencing used peripheral blood. This chain joins TRBV19 and TRBJ1-1; TRBD1 agrees at 10 bases. The receptor was derived from a human donor with active COVID-19. The donor label of this sample is uncertain. CDR3 loop: CASRDRGGLTEAFF. CDR3 sequence (DNA): TGTGCCAGCCGGGACAGGGGTGGTCTCACTGAAGCTTTCTTT.